This is a list of T cell receptor beta chains from one sample in a study of T cell changes during pregnancy in multiple sclerosis. Sequencing was performed with immunoSEQ multiplex PCR; in TCRdb, only in-frame clones are kept and a portion is missing. Of about 59,000 clones in the sample, about 94% are singletons; the top ten hold roughly 2.4%. The sample consisted of CD8+ T cells from peripheral blood mononuclear cells, taken after pregnancy. These receptors all stem from a female donor with multiple sclerosis, enrolled in a pregnancy study. Both conserved end residues are part of each CDR3. The D gene is left open where the match is weak.

v_call d_call cdr3_aa
TRBV29-1 TRBD1 CSVRTGGNQPQHF
TRBV30 TRBD1 CAWSIGTGGTGNTIYF
TRBV28 TRBD1 CASSFGGTGAVYGYTF
TRBV5-4 TRBD2 CASSLLAGESGELFF
TRBV6-6 . CASSYAQDNNEQFF
TRBV27 TRBD1 CASSSGGYTEAFF
TRBV19 . CASSPVGREQYF
TRBV5-4 TRBD2 CASSQSGRAAGEQYF
TRBV28 . CASSFEGNTEAFF
TRBV9 . CASSQDLVFSGGAFF
TRBV7-9 . CASSLTASYEQYF
TRBV5-1 . CASSLAGGTNEQFF
TRBV2 TRBD2 CASRDRTSGSGYEQYF
TRBV2 TRBD1 CASSEAGDRGDF
TRBV11-2 TRBD2 CASSLGGRGYNEQFF
TRBV5-4 . CASSLKREANYGYTF
TRBV5-5 TRBD1 CASSLRGQGYEQYF
TRBV9 . CASSGRGRAFF
TRBV4-3 TRBD2 CASSPGLAGGGAYNEQFF
TRBV28 . CASSFYPDNEQFF
TRBV9 TRBD2 CASSVAGLAGETQYF
TRBV13 . CASSLGRAAYEQYF
TRBV29-1 TRBD2 CSVVGPGGRGEQFF
TRBV10-2 . CASSESDWGASDEQYF
TRBV30 . CAWSPRPASKNIQYF
TRBV27 . CASSLGISYEQYF
TRBV15 . CATSRASRGTGELFF
TRBV5-4 . CASSLGGDTEAFF
TRBV5-1 TRBD2 CASTGAGLAVISGANVLTF